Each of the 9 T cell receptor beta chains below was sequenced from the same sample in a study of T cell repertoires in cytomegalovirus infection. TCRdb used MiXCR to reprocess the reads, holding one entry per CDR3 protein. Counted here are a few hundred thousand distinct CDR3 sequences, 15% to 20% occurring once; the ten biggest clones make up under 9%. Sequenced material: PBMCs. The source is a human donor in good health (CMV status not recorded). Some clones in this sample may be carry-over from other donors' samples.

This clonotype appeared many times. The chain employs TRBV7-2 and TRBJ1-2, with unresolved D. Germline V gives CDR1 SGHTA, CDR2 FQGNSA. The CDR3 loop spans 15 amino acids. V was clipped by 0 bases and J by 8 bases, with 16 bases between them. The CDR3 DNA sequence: TGTGCCAGCAGCTTAGCGTTGGGTGGCCAAGGCGGCTACACCTTC. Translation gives CASSLALGGQGGYTF.

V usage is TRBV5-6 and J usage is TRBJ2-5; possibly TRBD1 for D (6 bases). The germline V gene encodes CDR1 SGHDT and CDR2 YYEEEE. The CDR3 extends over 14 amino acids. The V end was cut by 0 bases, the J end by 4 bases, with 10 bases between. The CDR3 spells CASSLVGRGETQYF. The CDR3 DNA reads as TGTGCCAGCAGCTTGGTGGGCAGGGGAGAGACCCAGTACTTC.

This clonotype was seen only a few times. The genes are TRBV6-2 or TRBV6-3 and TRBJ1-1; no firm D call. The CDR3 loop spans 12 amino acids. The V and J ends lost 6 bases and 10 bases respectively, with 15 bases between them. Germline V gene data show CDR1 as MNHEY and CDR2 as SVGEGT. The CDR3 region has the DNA TGTGCCAGCAGCTACGGACGCCGACGAGCTTTCTTT. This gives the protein CASSYGRRRAFF.

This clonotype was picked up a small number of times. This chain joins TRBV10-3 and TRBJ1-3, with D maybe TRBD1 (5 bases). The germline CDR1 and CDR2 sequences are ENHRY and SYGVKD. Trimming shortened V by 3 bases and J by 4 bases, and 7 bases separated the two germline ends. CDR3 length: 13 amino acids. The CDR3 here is CAISDGGGNTIYF. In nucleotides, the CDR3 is TGTGCCATCAGTGACGGGGGAGGAAACACCATATATTTT.

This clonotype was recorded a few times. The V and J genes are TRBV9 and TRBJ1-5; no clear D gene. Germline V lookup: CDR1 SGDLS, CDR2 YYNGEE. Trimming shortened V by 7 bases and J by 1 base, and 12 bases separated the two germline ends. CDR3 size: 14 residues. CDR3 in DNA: TGTGCCAGCGGGGAGGACCGGAGCAATCAGCCCCAGCATTTT. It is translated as CASGEDRSNQPQHF.

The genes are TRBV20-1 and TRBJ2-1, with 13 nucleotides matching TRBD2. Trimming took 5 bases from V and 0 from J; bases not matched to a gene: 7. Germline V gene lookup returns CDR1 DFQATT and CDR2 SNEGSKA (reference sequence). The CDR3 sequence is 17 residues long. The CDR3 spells CSASGLAGLSSYNEQFF. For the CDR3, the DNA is TGCAGTGCTTCGGGACTAGCGGGATTAAGCTCCTACAATGAGCAGTTCTTC.

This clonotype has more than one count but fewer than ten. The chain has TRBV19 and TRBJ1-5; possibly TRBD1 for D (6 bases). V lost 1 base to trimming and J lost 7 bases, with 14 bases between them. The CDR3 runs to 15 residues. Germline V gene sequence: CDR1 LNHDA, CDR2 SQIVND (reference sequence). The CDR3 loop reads CASSIGRAGEQPQHF. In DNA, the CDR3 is TGTGCCAGTAGTATAGGGCGGGCAGGGGAACAGCCCCAGCATTTT.

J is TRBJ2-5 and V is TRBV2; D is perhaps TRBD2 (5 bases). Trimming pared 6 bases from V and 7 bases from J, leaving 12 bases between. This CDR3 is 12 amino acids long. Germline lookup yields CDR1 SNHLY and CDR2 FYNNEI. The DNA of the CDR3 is TGTGCCAGCAGGGCGGACTTGGGGACCCAGTACTTC. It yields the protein CASRADLGTQYF.

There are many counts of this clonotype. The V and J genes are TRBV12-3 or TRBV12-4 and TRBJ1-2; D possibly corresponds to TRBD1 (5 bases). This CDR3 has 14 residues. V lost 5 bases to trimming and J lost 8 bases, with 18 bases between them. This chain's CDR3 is CASSPRGGFMGYTF. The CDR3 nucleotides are TGTGCCAGCAGTCCCCGTGGGGGGTTTATGGGCTACACCTTC.